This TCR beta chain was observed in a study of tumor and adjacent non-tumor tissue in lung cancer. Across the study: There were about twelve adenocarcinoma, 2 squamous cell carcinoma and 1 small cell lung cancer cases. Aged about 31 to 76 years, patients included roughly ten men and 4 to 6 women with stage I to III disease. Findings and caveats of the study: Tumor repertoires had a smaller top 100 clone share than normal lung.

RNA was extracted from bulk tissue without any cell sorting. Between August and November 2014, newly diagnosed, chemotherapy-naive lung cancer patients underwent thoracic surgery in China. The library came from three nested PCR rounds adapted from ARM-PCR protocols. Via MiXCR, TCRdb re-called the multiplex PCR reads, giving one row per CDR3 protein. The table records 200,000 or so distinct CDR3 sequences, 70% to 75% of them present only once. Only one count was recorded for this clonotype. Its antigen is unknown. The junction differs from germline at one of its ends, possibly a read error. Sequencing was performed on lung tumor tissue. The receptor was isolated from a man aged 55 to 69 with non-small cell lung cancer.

CDR3 nucleotides: TGTGCCAGGAGTGTCATCAATAGGGACAAAGCTTTCTTT. The encoded protein is CARSVINRDKAFF. The chain couples TRBV6-1 to TRBJ1-1; tentative D call: TRBD1 (6 bases). There are 13 residues in the CDR3. The V gene's germline CDR1 is MNHNS and CDR2 SASEGT.